The 32 T cell receptor beta chains below all came from one sample that was sequenced in a study of cytomegalovirus exposure and HLA in healthy donors. The assay was immunoSEQ multiplex PCR, and TCRdb's table has in-frame clones only and misses some. The sample yields under 250,000 clones, approximately 87% seen once. Sequencing input: PBMCs. These receptors were obtained from a young woman in good health and CMV-seronegative.

The chain recombines TRBV19 with TRBJ2-2; 9 bases are a match to TRBD1. This CDR3 is 14 amino acids long. The V gene end was trimmed by 6 bases and the J gene end by 8 bases; junction bases not matched to a gene: 7. Germline CDR1 LNHDA, CDR2 SQIVND (reference sequence). The CDR3 loop reads CASRTRQGVGELFF. CDR3 coding DNA: TGTGCCAGTAGAACTCGACAGGGGGTAGGGGAGCTGTTTTTT.

The V and J genes are TRBV9 and TRBJ1-5, with 7 bases aligning to TRBD1. With V trimmed by 3 bases and J by 3 bases, 12 bases remained unmatched. The V gene's germline CDR1 is SGDLS and CDR2 YYNGEE. The CDR3 loop spans 17 amino acids. CDR3 coding DNA: TGTGCCAGCAGCGGTGATTATAGGGACAGTCTCAATCAGCCCCAGCATTTT. This codes for CASSGDYRDSLNQPQHF.

This sequence joins TRBV7-2 and TRBJ2-7; D is undetermined. This CDR3 comprises 15 residues. V was trimmed by 4 bases and J by 6 bases, leaving 19 bases between them. Germline V gene sequence: CDR1 SGHTA, CDR2 FQGNSA. CDR3 DNA: TGTGCCAGCAGCTCACACCCCCTCGGTCTGGGCGAGCAGTACTTC. This encodes CASSSHPLGLGEQYF. The full variable domain, rest sourced from reference TRBV7-2 and TRBJ2-7, is GAGVSQSPSNKVTEKGKDVELRCDPISGHTALYWYRQSLGQGLEFLIYFQGNSAPDKSGLPSDRFSAERTGGSVSTLTIQRTQQEDSAVYLCASSSHPLGLGEQYFGPGTRLTVT.

This clone was seen only once. The chain carries TRBV27 and TRBJ2-7, with TRBD1 as a possible D gene (6 bases). CDR3 length: 13 residues. Trimming cost V 7 bases and J 7 bases, with 17 bases left between them. Germline CDR1 reads MNHEY; CDR2 reads SMNVEV (reference sequence). DNA of the CDR3: TGTGCCAGCAAATCTGGGGGCCGGGGAGAGCAGTACTTC. Encoded protein: CASKSGGRGEQYF.

The sample holds a few counts of this clone. This chain joins TRBV11-2 and TRBJ1-2, with a weak D call TRBD1 (6 bases). In germline, CDR1 is SGHAT, CDR2 FQNNGV. This CDR3 has 13 amino acids. The V end lost 1 base, the J end lost 5 bases, and 8 bases lay between the germline ends. This chain's CDR3 is CASSLGDTYGYTF. The CDR3 bases are TGTGCCAGCAGCTTAGGGGACACATATGGCTACACCTTC.

This chain links TRBV5-1 with TRBJ1-1; 8 nucleotides align to TRBD1. The CDR3 covers 17 residues. Per germline, CDR1 SGHRS and CDR2 YFSETQ. Trimming removed 5 bases from V and 1 base from J; junction bases left unmatched: 13. The CDR3 reads CASSQLVGTGGNTEAFF. The CDR3 bases are TGCGCCAGCAGTCAATTGGTGGGGACAGGCGGGAACACTGAAGCTTTCTTT.

The CDR3 DNA reads TGTGCCAGCAGATCCGGGACTCCAAGCTCCTACGAGCAGTACTTC. Protein: CASRSGTPSSYEQYF. The chain links TRBV28 to TRBJ2-7, with a possible D match to TRBD2 (6 bases). Between the trimmed V and J ends, which lost 6 bases and 0 bases, there was a span of 15 bases. CDR1 and CDR2 (germline): MDHEN, SYDVKM. CDR3 size: 15 residues.

J is TRBJ1-1 and V is TRBV27; no clear D gene. Germline V CDR1 and CDR2: MNHEY, SMNVEV (reference sequence). This CDR3 spans 13 amino acids. Deletions cut 5 bases from V and 0 bases from J, with 7 bases between. CDR3 sequence: CASSPIMNTEAFF. The CDR3 DNA is TGTGCCAGCAGTCCAATCATGAACACTGAAGCTTTCTTT.

The chain links TRBV9 to TRBJ2-7; D remains unclear. CDR1 is SGDLS and CDR2 is YYNGEE in the germline V gene. V lost 4 bases to trimming and J lost 0 bases, with 11 bases between them. The CDR3 spans 14 residues. CDR3 residues: CASSPGPDSYEQYF. Here the CDR3 DNA reads TGTGCCAGCAGCCCCGGGCCTGACTCCTACGAGCAGTACTTC.

Worth noting for this clone: Additional DNA sequences in this sample encode the identical CDR3. This chain uses TRBV30 with TRBJ2-3, with 10 bases fitting TRBD2. V lost 0 bases and J lost 1; bases outside the gene matches: 1. Germline loops: CDR1 GTSNPN, CDR2 SVGIG (reference sequence). The length of the CDR3 is 15 residues. The CDR3 DNA sequence: TGTGCCTGGAGTGTACTAGCGGGACGCACAGATACGCAGTATTTT. Translated, it gives CAWSVLAGRTDTQYF. Supplemented by reference TRBV30 and TRBJ2-3, the full variable domain reads SQTIHQWPATLVQPVGSPLSLECTVEGTSNPNLYWYRQAAGRGLQLLFYSVGIGQISSEVPQNLSASRPQDRQFILSSKKLLLSDSGFYLCAWSVLAGRTDTQYFGPGTRLTVL.

The sample holds one count of this clone. V gene TRBV5-6 combines with J gene TRBJ1-1, with TRBD1 as a possible D gene (5 bases). There are 14 residues in the CDR3. The ends were cut back, 7 bases at V and 0 bases at J, with 13 bases in the middle. The germline gives CDR1 SGHDT, CDR2 YYEEEE. CDR3 sequence (DNA): TGTGCCAGCCAACCGGGGGTTGTGAACACTGAAGCTTTCTTT. Amino acids: CASQPGVVNTEAFF.

This sequence joins TRBV6-6 and TRBJ2-5, with 7 bases matching TRBD2. Trimming cost V 7 bases and J 10 bases; bases outside gene matches: 18. In germline, CDR1 is MNHNY, CDR2 SVGAGI (reference sequence). The CDR3 contains 15 residues. The CDR3 loop is CASTKGGVGSADQYF. CDR3 nucleotide sequence: TGTGCCAGCACAAAGGGAGGGGTAGGGTCGGCAGACCAGTACTTC.

The chain links TRBV27 to TRBJ2-7; 8 bases are a match to TRBD1. Trimming cost V 2 bases and J 1 base; bases outside gene matches: 7. CDR3 length equals 16 residues. Germline CDR1 MNHEY, CDR2 SMNVEV (reference sequence). DNA of the CDR3: TGTGCCAGCAGTTTACGGGGACAGGTCTTTTCCTACGAGCAGTACTTC. Translated: CASSLRGQVFSYEQYF.

The V and J genes are TRBV15 and TRBJ2-7; TRBD2 aligns across 7 bases. Germline V gene sequence: CDR1 LNHNV, CDR2 YYDKDF (reference sequence). V gave up 5 bases and J gave up 3 bases; unmatched junction bases: 7. The CDR3 totals 14 residues. The CDR3 sequence is CATSGEGRFYEQYF. The CDR3 DNA reads TGTGCCACCAGCGGGGAGGGAAGATTCTACGAGCAGTACTTC.

This chain joins TRBV14 and TRBJ2-1, with D uncertain. There are 15 residues in the CDR3. Germline V gene data show CDR1 as SGHDN and CDR2 as FVKESK. Trimming left V 1 base short and J 2 bases short, with 9 bases between. The CDR3 is CASSQGSATYNEQFF. The DNA of the CDR3 is TGTGCCAGCAGCCAAGGAAGCGCTACCTACAATGAGCAGTTCTTC.

V gene TRBV21-1 combines with J gene TRBJ2-2; the table names TRBD1, a call not compared with the DNA. TRBV21-1 is an annotated pseudogene. The CDR3 runs 12 residues. The DNA for the CDR3 is TGTGCCAGACTACAGGGGACCGGGGAGCTGTTTTTT. Its translation is CARLQGTGELFF.

On this clone: The junction departs from the called germline gene at one end, perhaps through a read error. J is TRBJ2-3 and V is TRBV18; possible D gene TRBD2, 5 bases. CDR3 length: 13 amino acids. Germline V gene sequence: CDR1 KGHSH, CDR2 LQKENI. CDR3 residues: CASSPPWESLAVF. In nucleotides, the CDR3 is TGTGCCAGCTCACCACCTTGGGAGTCCCTGGCGGTATTT.

The genes are TRBV19 and TRBJ2-7; D might be TRBD1 (6 bases). With 8 bases removed from V and 2 bases from J, the gap between germline ends came to 16 bases. CDR3 length equals 14 residues. Germline CDR1 is LNHDA and CDR2 is SQIVND (reference sequence). The CDR3 nucleotides are TGTGCCAGTGCAAAATTGGACAGCACCTACGAGCAGTACTTC. Translated: CASAKLDSTYEQYF.

The genes are TRBV18 and TRBJ2-7; 11 bases agree with TRBD2. CDR3 size: 18 residues. V was pared by 1 base and J by 1 base, with 9 bases of the junction left unmatched. Germline assignment: CDR1 KGHSH and CDR2 LQKENI. The CDR3 region is CASSPRRGLAVGSYEQYF. The DNA for the CDR3 is TGTGCCAGCTCACCACGAAGGGGACTAGCGGTTGGTTCCTACGAGCAGTACTTC.

The rearrangement links TRBV10-2 to TRBJ2-7; maybe TRBD1 (5 bases). The CDR3 loop spans 13 amino acids. Between the trimmed V and J ends, which lost 3 bases and 4 bases, there was a span of 10 bases. The germline CDR1 and CDR2 sequences are WSHSY and SAAADI. CDR3 DNA: TGCGCCAGCAGTGAAGCCAGGGCGTACGAGCAGTACTTC. Encoded protein: CASSEARAYEQYF.

V is TRBV28 and J is TRBJ1-2, with a tentative D call TRBD1 (5 bases). Germline V lookup: CDR1 MDHEN, CDR2 SYDVKM. The CDR3 is 13 residues long. V was shortened by 6 bases and J by 5 bases, with 13 bases between the two germline ends. The CDR3 coding sequence is TGTGCCAGCAGCCCTCAAGGGGAATATGGCTACACCTTC. This sequence encodes CASSPQGEYGYTF.

This clone has just a few counts. The V call is TRBV9, the J call TRBJ2-3; unclear D gene. CDR3 length: 11 amino acids. Germline lookup yields CDR1 SGDLS and CDR2 YYNGEE. Trimming took off 3 bases at V and 4 bases at J, with 3 bases between the two ends. CDR3 sequence: CASSGADTQYF. CDR3 sequence (DNA): TGTGCCAGCAGCGGGGCAGATACGCAGTATTTT.

The chain combines TRBV6-6 with TRBJ2-5; 15 bases line up with TRBD2. Germline CDR1 reads MNHNY; CDR2 reads SVGAGI (reference sequence). The trim removed 6 bases at V and 4 bases at J, leaving 3 bases unmatched. The CDR3 has 15 residues. CDR3 amino acids: CASSRGLAGGETQYF. The CDR3 DNA follows: TGTGCCAGCAGCCGGGGACTAGCGGGAGGAGAGACCCAGTACTTC.

This sequence joins TRBV27 and TRBJ2-1; 7 bases are a match to TRBD2. The CDR3 runs to 12 residues. Germline CDR1 is MNHEY and CDR2 is SMNVEV (reference sequence). Trimming removed 6 bases from V and 6 bases from J; junction bases left unmatched: 2. CDR3 bases: TGTGCCAGCAGAACGGGGGGCAATGAGCAGTTCTTC. Its protein product is CASRTGGNEQFF.

The chain links TRBV5-1 to TRBJ2-1; D tentatively fits TRBD1 or TRBD2 (6 bases each). CDR3 size: 12 residues. Trimming left V 0 bases short and J 13 bases short, with 11 bases between. Germline lookup yields CDR1 SGHRS and CDR2 YFSETQ. CDR3 region: CASSLEGGKQFF. The CDR3 nucleotides are TGCGCCAGCAGCTTGGAGGGGGGTAAACAGTTCTTC.

The gene calls are TRBV5-1 and TRBJ2-2; possibly TRBD2 for D (5 bases). The germline CDR1 and CDR2 sequences are SGHRS and YFSETQ. CDR3 size: 16 residues. V gave up 4 bases and J gave up 6 bases, with 19 bases separating them. Here the CDR3 DNA reads TGCGCCAGCAGCCAACAGCGAGGGTTAGTAGCCGGGGAGCTGTTTTTT. Its translation is CASSQQRGLVAGELFF.

The rearrangement links TRBV19 to TRBJ1-5, with 10 bases identical to TRBD1. There are 18 residues in the CDR3. Looked up from germline, CDR1 is LNHDA and CDR2 is SQIVND (reference sequence). After removal of 5 bases from V and 0 bases from J, the junction contained 10 bases not matched to a gene. The CDR3 sequence is CASSRPGQGPTSNQPQHF. DNA for the CDR3: TGTGCCAGTAGTCGCCCGGGACAGGGGCCAACTAGCAATCAGCCCCAGCATTTT.

The rearrangement joins TRBV15 to TRBJ1-2; D perhaps matches TRBD1 (5 bases). CDR1 is LNHNV and CDR2 is YYDKDF in the germline V gene (reference sequence). V was cut by 0 bases and J by 7 bases, with 21 bases left in between. This CDR3 has 17 residues. The CDR3 here is CATSREKTLGGSRGYTF. Written as DNA, the CDR3 is TGTGCCACCAGCAGAGAAAAGACCCTCGGGGGGTCCCGTGGCTACACCTTC.

V is TRBV2 and J is TRBJ2-7; TRBD1 matches 10 bases. J gave up 2 bases and V 7 bases, and 8 bases lay outside the gene matches. The CDR3 covers 15 residues. The germline V gene has CDR1 SNHLY and CDR2 FYNNEI. The CDR3 here is CASNLRTGGPYEQYF. The DNA of the CDR3 is TGTGCCAGCAACCTACGGACAGGGGGGCCCTACGAGCAGTACTTC.

The chain couples TRBV30 to TRBJ1-1; no firm D call. This CDR3 is 13 amino acids long. Germline loops: CDR1 GTSNPN, CDR2 SVGIG (reference sequence). Trimming pared 1 base from V and 0 bases from J, leaving 6 bases between. Here the CDR3 DNA reads TGTGCCTGGAGTGGGGTATTGAACACTGAAGCTTTCTTT. This codes for CAWSGVLNTEAFF.

This chain links TRBV28 with TRBJ2-7, with D unclear. Per the germline V gene, CDR1 is MDHEN and CDR2 is SYDVKM. The CDR3 runs 14 residues. V was pared by 1 base and J by 3 bases, with 10 bases between. The CDR3 is CASSLSPRSYEQYF. The CDR3 region has the DNA TGTGCCAGCAGTTTATCTCCACGGAGCTACGAGCAGTACTTC.

This clone was counted only a few times. J is TRBJ1-1 and V is TRBV7-8; D call uncertain. V shed 5 bases and J shed 0 bases, with 7 bases lying between them. CDR1 SGHVS and CDR2 FQNEAQ come from the germline V gene. The CDR3 is made up of 13 amino acids. In nucleotides, the CDR3 is TGTGCCAGCAGCAGGGAGTTGAACACTGAAGCTTTCTTT. It specifies CASSRELNTEAFF. The whole variable domain, remainder taken from reference TRBV7-8 and TRBJ1-1, is GAGVSQSPRYKVAKRGQDVALRCDPISGHVSLFWYQQALGQGPEFLTYFQNEAQLDKSGLPSDRFFAERPEGSVSTLKIQRTQQEDSAVYLCASSRELNTEAFFGQGTRLTVV.